The 19 T cell receptor beta chains presented below share a single source sample, sequenced in a study of blood T cell repertoires in COVID-19. Clones were read by immunoSEQ multiplex PCR, and TCRdb kept only the in-frame ones, dropping some. The table has hundreds of thousands of clones, approximately 90% seen once; the top ten hold around 0.3%. The sample taken for sequencing was peripheral blood. Receptors were obtained from a woman between 18 and 30 years old with acute or convalescent COVID-19.

The chain carries TRBV27 and TRBJ1-2, with 10 bases fitting TRBD1. CDR1 is MNHEY, CDR2 SMNVEV, per germline (reference sequence). The trim removed 5 bases at V and 0 bases at J, leaving 6 bases unmatched. CDR3 length: 16 residues. CDR3 sequence: CASSVTGGLPNYGYTF. The CDR3 region has the DNA TGTGCCAGCAGTGTGACAGGGGGCTTGCCTAACTATGGCTACACCTTC.

V and J are TRBV1 and TRBJ1-1. TRBV1 is reported as a pseudogene. The CDR3 runs to 12 residues. DNA of the CDR3: TGCACCAGACTAGATTGGAACACTGAAGCTTTCTTT. Protein product: CTRLDWNTEAFF.

The genes are TRBV7-9 and TRBJ1-5; a possible D gene is TRBD1 (6 bases). Germline V gives CDR1 SEHNR, CDR2 FQNEAQ (reference sequence). Trimming removed 4 bases at V and 4 bases at J, with 11 bases between. This CDR3 comprises 14 residues. The DNA for the CDR3 is TGTGCCAGCAGCTCTGGACAGAAGAATCAGCCCCAGCATTTT. Protein sequence: CASSSGQKNQPQHF.

This clone was found a few times. The rearrangement links TRBV7-9 to TRBJ1-6, with D possibly being TRBD1 (6 bases). With 1 base removed from V and 5 bases from J, the gap between germline ends came to 9 bases. There are 15 residues in the CDR3. Per the germline V gene, CDR1 is SEHNR and CDR2 is FQNEAQ (reference sequence). CDR3 sequence: CASSLGQVNNSPLHF. The DNA of the CDR3 is TGTGCCAGCAGCTTAGGACAGGTTAATAATTCACCCCTCCACTTT.

This clone showed up just once. This sequence joins TRBV6-5 and TRBJ2-2, with D possibly TRBD1 on 6 matching bases. With 3 bases removed from V and 7 bases from J, the gap between germline ends came to 12 bases. This CDR3 spans 14 amino acids. From germline, CDR1 is MNHEY and CDR2 SVGAGI. CDR3 sequence (DNA): TGTGCCAGCAGTTATACAGGGTGGGACGGGGAGCTGTTTTTT. Its protein product is CASSYTGWDGELFF.

The rearrangement joins TRBV6-5 to TRBJ1-1, with a possible D match to TRBD1 (6 bases). The CDR3 has 13 residues. Trimming removed 0 bases at V and 11 bases at J, with 13 bases between. Germline loops: CDR1 MNHEY, CDR2 SVGAGI. The CDR3 DNA follows: TGTGCCAGCAGTTACTCGGGACCAGGGGAGGCTTTCTTT. This translates into CASSYSGPGEAFF.

In DNA form, the CDR3 reads TGTGCCAGTACGGACAGGGGCGGGTCTGGGGCCAACGTCCTGACTTTC. Translated: CASTDRGGSGANVLTF. The rearrangement links TRBV19 to TRBJ2-6; 9 bases are a match to TRBD1. There are 16 residues in the CDR3. Losses at the gene ends were 7 bases for V and 1 base for J; bases not matched to a gene: 5. Germline CDR1 and CDR2: LNHDA and SQIVND (reference sequence).

V gene TRBV11-1 combines with J gene TRBJ2-1; TRBD2 aligns across 11 bases. This CDR3 has 15 amino acids. Germline V gene data show CDR1 as SGHAT and CDR2 as FQDESV (reference sequence). The V gene end was trimmed by 2 bases and the J gene end by 3 bases; junction bases not matched to a gene: 0. The CDR3 protein is CASSLTSGGYNEQFF. The DNA of the CDR3 is TGTGCCAGCAGCTTAACTAGCGGGGGCTACAATGAGCAGTTCTTC.

This sequence joins TRBV25-1 and TRBJ2-2; the D gene is possibly TRBD1 (6 bases). The CDR3 has 18 residues. Looked up from germline, CDR1 is MGHDK and CDR2 is SYGVNS. V dropped 1 base and J dropped 0 bases, with 15 bases sitting between them. This CDR3 is CASSEFFGTNPNTGELFF. For the CDR3, the DNA is TGTGCCAGCAGTGAATTCTTCGGGACAAACCCGAACACCGGGGAGCTGTTTTTT.

The chain has TRBV9 and TRBJ1-1; D uncertain. V was pared by 1 base and J by 5 bases, with 15 bases between. This CDR3 spans 15 amino acids. Germline CDR1 and CDR2: SGDLS and YYNGEE. The CDR3 nucleotides read TGTGCCAGCAGCGTAAGTACGGGGTTGGGAACTGAAGCTTTCTTT. Translation gives CASSVSTGLGTEAFF.

This rearrangement joins TRBV27 to TRBJ1-2; D gene ambiguous. V lost 7 bases to trimming and J lost 0 bases, with 12 bases between them. Germline V gives CDR1 MNHEY, CDR2 SMNVEV (reference sequence). The CDR3 is 14 amino acids. The CDR3 protein is CASKAGVTNYGYTF. The CDR3 region has the DNA TGTGCCAGCAAGGCGGGAGTTACTAACTATGGCTACACCTTC.

The gene calls are TRBV9 and TRBJ1-1; D is perhaps TRBD1 (6 bases). The ends were cut back, 3 bases at V and 1 base at J, with 16 bases in the middle. The CDR3 has 16 amino acids. The germline CDR1 and CDR2 sequences are SGDLS and YYNGEE. The CDR3 region has the DNA TGTGCCAGCAGCGCGGAACTCCGGACAGCGAACACTGAAGCTTTCTTT. Amino acids: CASSAELRTANTEAFF.

The gene calls are TRBV5-1 and TRBJ1-4; no reliable D call. This CDR3 spans 13 amino acids. CDR1 and CDR2 from the germline V gene are SGHRS and YFSETQ. V lost 0 bases, J lost 8 bases, and 8 bases lay in between. Here the CDR3 reads CASSLDPEEKLFF. The CDR3 DNA is TGCGCCAGCAGCTTGGACCCAGAAGAAAAACTGTTTTTT.

The chain couples TRBV4-3 to TRBJ2-5, with 9 positions matching TRBD1. Trimming removed 0 bases from V and 5 bases from J; junction bases left unmatched: 4. The germline CDR1 and CDR2 sequences are LGHNA and YSLEER. This CDR3 has 15 residues. The CDR3 DNA reads as TGCGCCAGCAGCCAAGAGCCGGGACAGGGTGAGACCCAGTACTTC. Encoded protein: CASSQEPGQGETQYF.

The rearrangement joins TRBV14 to TRBJ2-7, with 12 bases matching TRBD1. CDR1 SGHDN and CDR2 FVKESK come from the germline V gene. The CDR3 is 17 residues long. The J segment lost 4 bases and the V segment lost 2 bases, leaving 9 bases of the junction unmatched. The DNA for the CDR3 is TGTGCCAGCAGCCAATCAAGCCCGGGACAGGGGGCTTACGAGCAGTACTTC. This encodes CASSQSSPGQGAYEQYF.

DNA of the CDR3: TGTGCCAGCTTTTCGGGACAGGGGTATAGCAATCAGCCCCAGCATTTT. Amino acids: CASFSGQGYSNQPQHF. The chain is built from TRBV19 and TRBJ1-5, with 10 bases matching TRBD1. Trimming cost V 9 bases and J 0 bases; bases outside gene matches: 8. The CDR3 covers 16 residues. Germline V lookup: CDR1 LNHDA, CDR2 SQIVND (reference sequence). Full variable domain (outside the CDR3, taken from reference TRBV19 and TRBJ1-5): DGGITQSPKYLFRKEGQNVTLSCEQNLNHDAMYWYRQDPGQGLRLIYYSQIVNDFQKGDIAEGYSVSREKKESFPLTVTSAQKNPTAFYLCASFSGQGYSNQPQHFGDGTRLSIL.

Here the CDR3 DNA reads TGTGCCAGCAGCACGACAGACCGTACGAACTCCTACGAGCAGTACTTC. Encoded protein: CASSTTDRTNSYEQYF. This rearrangement joins TRBV5-4 to TRBJ2-7; the D gene is possibly TRBD1 (5 bases). Germline CDR1 is SGHNT and CDR2 is YYREEE (reference sequence). The CDR3 has 16 residues. V was cut by 4 bases and J by 0 bases, with 17 bases left in between.

CDR3 amino acids: CASGGGTANTGELFF. In nucleotides, the CDR3 is TGTGCCAGCGGTGGGGGGACAGCGAACACCGGGGAGCTGTTTTTT. The chain is built from TRBV2 and TRBJ2-2, with D possibly being TRBD1 (7 bases). In germline, CDR1 is SNHLY, CDR2 FYNNEI. V was pared by 8 bases and J by 0 bases, with 13 bases between. The CDR3 consists of 15 residues.

This chain joins TRBV15 and TRBJ1-1; D gene uncertain. Germline assignment: CDR1 LNHNV and CDR2 YYDKDF (reference sequence). Deletions cut 1 base from V and 2 bases from J, with 11 bases between. This CDR3 is 15 amino acids long. The CDR3 protein is CATSRAPTRNTEAFF. The CDR3 DNA reads TGTGCCACCAGCAGAGCCCCAACGAGAAACACTGAAGCTTTCTTT.